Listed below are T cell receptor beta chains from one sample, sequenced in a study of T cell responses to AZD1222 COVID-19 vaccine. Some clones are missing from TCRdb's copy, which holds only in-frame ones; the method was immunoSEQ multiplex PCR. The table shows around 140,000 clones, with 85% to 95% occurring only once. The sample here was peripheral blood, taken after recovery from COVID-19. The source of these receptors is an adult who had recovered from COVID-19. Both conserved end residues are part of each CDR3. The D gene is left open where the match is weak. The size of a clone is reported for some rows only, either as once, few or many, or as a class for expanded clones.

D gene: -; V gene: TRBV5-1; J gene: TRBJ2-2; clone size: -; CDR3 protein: CASTAGTMNTGELFF; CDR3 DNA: TGCGCCAGCACGGCAGGGACCATGAACACCGGGGAGCTGTTTTTT
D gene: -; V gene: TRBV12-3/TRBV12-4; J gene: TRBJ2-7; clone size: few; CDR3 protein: CASSLTRYYEQYF; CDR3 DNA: TGTGCCAGCAGTTTGACACGCTACTACGAGCAGTACTTC
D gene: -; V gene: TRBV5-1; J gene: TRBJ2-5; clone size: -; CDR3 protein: CASSYRELQETQYF; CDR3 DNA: TGCGCCAGCAGCTACCGGGAGCTTCAAGAGACCCAGTACTTC
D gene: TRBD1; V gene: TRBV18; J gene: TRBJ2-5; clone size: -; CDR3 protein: CASSSRQGFETQYF; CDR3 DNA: TGTGCCAGCTCAAGCCGACAGGGTTTCGAGACCCAGTACTTC
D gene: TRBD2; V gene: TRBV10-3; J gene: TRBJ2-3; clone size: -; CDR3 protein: CAINGGGDTDTQYF; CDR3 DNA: TGTGCCATCAACGGCGGGGGAGACACAGATACGCAGTATTTT
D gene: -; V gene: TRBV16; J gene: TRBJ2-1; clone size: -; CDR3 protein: CASSPAYLGHQQFF; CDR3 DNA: TGTGCCAGCAGCCCAGCGTATCTTGGCCACCAGCAGTTCTTC
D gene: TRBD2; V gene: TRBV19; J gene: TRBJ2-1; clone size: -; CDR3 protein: CASSSPGLANEQFF; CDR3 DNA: TGTGCCAGTAGTTCGCCGGGACTAGCGAATGAGCAGTTCTTC
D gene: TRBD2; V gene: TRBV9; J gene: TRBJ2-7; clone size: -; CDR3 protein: CASSGLSGAGEQYF; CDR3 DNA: TGTGCCAGCAGTGGACTGTCGGGAGCGGGGGAGCAGTACTTC
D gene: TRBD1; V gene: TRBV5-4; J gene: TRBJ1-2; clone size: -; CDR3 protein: CASSLNRGLGNYGYTF; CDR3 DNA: TGTGCCAGCAGCTTAAACAGGGGGTTGGGGAACTATGGCTACACCTTC
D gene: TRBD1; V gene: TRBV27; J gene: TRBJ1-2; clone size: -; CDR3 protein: CASSFINPPGQGTDGYTF; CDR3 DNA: TGTGCCAGCAGTTTTATCAACCCTCCGGGACAGGGGACCGACGGCTACACCTTC
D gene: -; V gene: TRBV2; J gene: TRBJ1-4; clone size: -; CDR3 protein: CATHRTNTNEKLFF; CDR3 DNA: TGTGCCACCCATAGGACAAACACTAATGAAAAACTGTTTTTT
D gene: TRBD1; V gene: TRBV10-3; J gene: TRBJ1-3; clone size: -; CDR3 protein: CATQGAGGNTIYF; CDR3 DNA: TGTGCCACCCAGGGGGCGGGAGGAAACACCATATATTTT
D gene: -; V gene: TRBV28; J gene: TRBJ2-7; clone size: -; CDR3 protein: CASSFGQETYEQYF; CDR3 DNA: TGTGCCAGCAGTTTTGGTCAGGAGACCTACGAGCAGTACTTC